This TCR beta chain was recovered during a study of shared clonotypes between healthy human individuals. Study-wide background: Those who served as donors were a couple of women and a few men between the ages of 18 and 49. Each donor contributed plates that comprised three CD4 naive, three CD4 memory, two CD8 naive and one CD8 memory.

The CDR3 consists of 15 residues. Unmatched junction bases numbered 7, after V lost 4 bases and J lost 5 bases. Germline loops: CDR1 SGHAT, CDR2 FQNNGV. Original analysis: Junction-only immunoSEQ data arrived without quality scores, meaning filtering differed. Measured with immunoSEQ multiplex PCR; TCRdb has only the in-frame clones, and not every one. That table furnishes V, J and clone size, whereas the DNA furnished D and trimming. This sample has millions of clones; around nine tenths occur once, and the top ten carry around 0.14%. The investigators split CD4+ cells into a CD45RA+ naive subset and a CD45RA-negative memory subset.

The sequence was collected from a man between 18 and 29 years old in good health. Material: naive CD4+ T cells sorted from blood. Noted subset: CD45RA+ positively selected. V and J are TRBV11-2 and TRBJ2-5, with 10 positions matching TRBD2. The CDR3 nucleotides read TGTGCCAGCAGCTACTCTAGCGGGAGCCTTGAGACCCAGTACTTC. Its protein is CASSYSSGSLETQYF. Combining the CDR3 with reference TRBV11-2 and TRBJ2-5 gives the whole variable domain EAGVAQSPRYKIIEKRQSVAFWCNPISGHATLYWYQQILGQGPKLLIQFQNNGVVDDSQLPKDRFSAERLKGVDSTLKIQPAKLEDSAVYLCASSYSSGSLETQYFGPGTRLLVL.